Listed here are 16 T cell receptor beta chains from one sample, sequenced in a study of T cell repertoires in cytomegalovirus infection. TCRdb reanalysed the reads using MiXCR and keeps one entry per CDR3 protein. The sample yields approximately 50,000 distinct CDR3 sequences, 15% to 25% seen once. Antigen specificity for these receptors is unknown. Sample: CD8+ T cells from cultured PBMCs, taken from culture after CMV antigen stimulation. The receptors were gathered from a human donor in good health (CMV status not recorded). Some clones in this sample may be carry-over from other donors' samples.

There are many counts of this clonotype. This CDR3 is CASSFPGEDTEAFF. The CDR3 DNA is TGTGCCAGCAGCTTCCCCGGTGAAGACACTGAAGCTTTCTTT. The V gene is TRBV11-2, the J gene TRBJ1-1, with D uncertain. CDR1 SGHAT and CDR2 FQNNGV come from the germline V gene. The V and J ends lost 3 bases and 3 bases respectively, with 11 bases between them. There are 14 residues in the CDR3.

The rearrangement links TRBV7-4 to TRBJ1-2; tentative D call: TRBD1 (6 bases). CDR3 length: 14 residues. V was clipped by 0 bases and J by 9 bases, with 14 bases between them. Germline V lookup: CDR1 SGHVT, CDR2 SQSDAQ. CDR3 in DNA: TGTGCCAGCAGCTTAGCGTTCGGGGGCTCAAGCTACACCTTC. This encodes CASSLAFGGSSYTF.

This clonotype was seen a handful of times. The chain has TRBV9 and TRBJ2-1, with unresolved D. The ends were cut back, 4 bases at V and 4 bases at J, with 12 bases in the middle. Germline V CDR1 and CDR2: SGDLS, YYNGEE. There are 14 residues in the CDR3. CDR3 sequence: CASSLSYRYNEQFF. The CDR3 nucleotides are TGTGCCAGCAGCCTTAGTTATAGATACAATGAGCAGTTCTTC. Full variable domain (outside the CDR3, taken from reference TRBV9 and TRBJ2-1): DSGVTQTPKHLITATGQRVTLRCSPRSGDLSVYWYQQSLDQGLQFLIQYYNGEERAKGNILERFSAQQFPDLHSELNLSSLELGDSALYFCASSLSYRYNEQFFGPGTRLTVL.

The chain uses TRBV7-9 and TRBJ2-2; tentative D call: TRBD1 (5 bases). Germline CDR1 is SEHNR and CDR2 is FQNEAQ (reference sequence). The germline V and J ends were trimmed by 5 bases and 2 bases, with 15 bases remaining between them. The CDR3 extends over 16 amino acids. In nucleotides, the CDR3 is TGTGCCAGCAGCCCTCGACAGAGAGCTAACACCGGGGAGCTGTTTTTT. It yields the protein CASSPRQRANTGELFF.

This clonotype has a count of ten or more. The chain carries TRBV12-3 or TRBV12-4 and TRBJ1-2; TRBD1 agrees at 8 bases. Trimming removed 5 bases from V and 5 bases from J; junction bases left unmatched: 7. The CDR3 totals 14 residues. CDR3 in amino acids: CASSARDRNYGYTF. CDR3 DNA sequence: TGTGCCAGCAGTGCCAGGGACAGGAATTATGGCTACACCTTC.

This clonotype was seen more than once but under ten times. This chain links TRBV6-2 or TRBV6-3 with TRBJ2-5, with TRBD2 identical over 7 bases. V dropped 2 bases and J dropped 2; count of bases not matched to a gene: 8. CDR1 and CDR2 (germline): MNHEY, SVGEGT. This CDR3 is 16 amino acids long. CDR3 protein: CASSYAGEEEQETQYF. The CDR3 DNA reads as TGTGCCAGCAGTTACGCGGGAGAAGAGGAGCAAGAGACCCAGTACTTC.

This clonotype was recorded many times. V and J are TRBV12-3 or TRBV12-4 and TRBJ2-5; D unclear. V was clipped by 0 bases and J by 2 bases, with 10 bases between them. This CDR3 comprises 15 residues. The CDR3 loop reads CASSLAWIAQETQYF. The CDR3 region has the DNA TGTGCCAGCAGTTTAGCGTGGATCGCGCAAGAGACCCAGTACTTC.

The rearrangement uses TRBV7-2 and TRBJ2-5; 7 nucleotides match TRBD2. This CDR3 is built from 14 residues. Germline CDR1 is SGHTA and CDR2 is FQGNSA. V shed 4 bases, J shed 3 bases, and the junction held 5 bases outside the gene matches. The CDR3: CASSYRDYKETQYF. The CDR3 coding sequence is TGTGCCAGCAGCTACCGGGACTACAAAGAGACCCAGTACTTC.

This clonotype was seen a handful of times. The chain carries TRBV7-9 and TRBJ2-5; D possibly corresponds to TRBD2 (7 bases). The CDR3 covers 15 residues. V shed 3 bases and J shed 4 bases, with 15 bases lying between them. Germline V gene data show CDR1 as SEHNR and CDR2 as FQNEAQ (reference sequence). CDR3 nucleotides: TGTGCCAGCAGCTTGGGGGGGGGCCAGGCAGAGACCCAGTACTTC. Translated: CASSLGGGQAETQYF.

This chain uses TRBV11-2 with TRBJ1-1; possibly TRBD1 for D (5 bases). The V and J ends lost 4 bases and 4 bases respectively, with 16 bases between them. This CDR3 contains 15 residues. CDR1 is SGHAT, CDR2 FQNNGV, per germline. CDR3 sequence reads: CASSSPDTMGTEAFF. CDR3 sequence (DNA): TGTGCCAGCAGCTCACCGGACACAATGGGCACTGAAGCTTTCTTT.

The chain has TRBV11-2 and TRBJ2-7, with 10 bases aligning to TRBD2. Per the germline V gene, CDR1 is SGHAT and CDR2 is FQNNGV. Germline trimming cut 0 bases from V and 1 base from J; bases unmatched to any gene: 3. The CDR3 length is 16 residues. The CDR3 DNA is TGTGCCAGCAGCTTAGATGCTAGCGGGAGTTCCTACGAGCAGTACTTC. Protein product: CASSLDASGSSYEQYF.

V and J are TRBV7-6 and TRBJ2-1, with D perhaps TRBD2 (5 bases). This CDR3 comprises 13 residues. V was shortened by 1 base and J by 15 bases, with 16 bases between the two germline ends. The germline V gene has CDR1 SGHVS and CDR2 FNYEAQ. Here the CDR3 DNA reads TGTGCCAGCAGCTTAGGTATGGACTCGACGCCGTTCTTC. Its translation: CASSLGMDSTPFF.

This clonotype was picked up a small number of times. This chain connects TRBV7-2 to TRBJ2-4; 7 positions agree with TRBD1. Per germline, CDR1 SGHTA and CDR2 FQGNSA. The trim removed 4 bases at V and 0 bases at J, leaving 12 bases unmatched. The CDR3 extends over 18 amino acids. CDR3 nucleotides: TGTGCCAGCAGCTCGCCCAGACAGGGCACCATAGCCAAAAACATTCAGTACTTC. Amino acids: CASSSPRQGTIAKNIQYF.

The chain recombines TRBV7-9 with TRBJ2-3, with D uncertain. The CDR3 runs 15 residues. V lost 5 bases to trimming and J lost 4 bases, with 16 bases between them. Germline CDR1 reads SEHNR; CDR2 reads FQNEAQ (reference sequence). CDR3 bases: TGTGCCAGCAGCCCTCCCGCCCCGAGGTCAGATACGCAGTATTTT. Encoded protein: CASSPPAPRSDTQYF.

This clonotype has only a few counts. The rearrangement joins TRBV11-2 to TRBJ2-7, with D perhaps being TRBD1 or TRBD2 (5 bases each). This CDR3 region has 15 residues. The germline V and J ends were trimmed by 3 bases and 2 bases, with 14 bases remaining between them. The V gene's germline CDR1 is SGHAT and CDR2 FQNNGV. The chain's CDR3 is CASSLRGDGAYEQYF. The CDR3 DNA reads TGTGCCAGCAGCTTGAGGGGAGATGGTGCCTACGAGCAGTACTTC.

This sequence joins TRBV6-1 and TRBJ1-6, with 7 bases that match TRBD1. CDR3 length: 14 residues. Germline CDR1 is MNHNS and CDR2 is SASEGT. V was pared by 6 bases and J by 2 bases, with 1 base of the junction left unmatched. CDR3 nucleotide sequence: TGTGCCAGCAGGGGGACAGCCTATAATTCACCCCTCCACTTT. It codes for CASRGTAYNSPLHF.